The entry that follows covers one TCR beta chain sequence. Its antigen remains unidentified. This sample was taken from a study of CD8 T cells in Susac syndrome. Sequencing of TCR beta was performed on blood CD8+ and CD4+ T cells. Through negative isolation, CD4+ and CD8+ T cells were obtained, while TEMRA cells were enriched using FACS. General study results and limits: An acknowledgment was made by the study that its TCR sequencing and HLA analysis involved relatively few individuals.

It was with random hexamers that 0.5 to 1 ug RNA was reverse transcribed. TCRdb reanalysed the immunoSEQ multiplex PCR reads using MiXCR and keeps one entry per CDR3 protein. The repertoire holds 170,000 or so distinct CDR3 sequences, 85% to 95% seen once, with less than 0.2% in the top ten. The receptor was isolated from a human donor with multiple sclerosis. Sequencing was carried out using CD8+ T cells from PBMCs.

The CDR3 DNA reads TGTGCCAGCATCGAGAATAACTATGGCTACACCTTC. This translates into CASIENNYGYTF. The chain carries TRBV2 and TRBJ1-2; no reliable D call. The germline gives CDR1 SNHLY, CDR2 FYNNEI. The CDR3 has 12 residues. The V end was cut by 7 bases, the J end by 1 base, with 7 bases between.